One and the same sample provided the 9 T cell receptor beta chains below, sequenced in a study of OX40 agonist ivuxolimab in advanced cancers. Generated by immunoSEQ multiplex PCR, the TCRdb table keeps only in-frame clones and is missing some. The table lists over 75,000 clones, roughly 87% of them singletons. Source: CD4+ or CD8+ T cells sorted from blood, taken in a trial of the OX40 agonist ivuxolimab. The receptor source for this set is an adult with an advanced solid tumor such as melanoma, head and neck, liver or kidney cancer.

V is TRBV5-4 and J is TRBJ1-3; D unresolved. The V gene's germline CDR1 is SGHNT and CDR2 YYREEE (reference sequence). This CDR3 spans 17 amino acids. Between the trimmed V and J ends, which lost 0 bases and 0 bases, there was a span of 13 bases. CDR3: CASSLGFPASSGNTIYF. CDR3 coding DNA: TGTGCCAGCAGCTTGGGGTTTCCAGCAAGCTCTGGAAACACCATATATTTT.

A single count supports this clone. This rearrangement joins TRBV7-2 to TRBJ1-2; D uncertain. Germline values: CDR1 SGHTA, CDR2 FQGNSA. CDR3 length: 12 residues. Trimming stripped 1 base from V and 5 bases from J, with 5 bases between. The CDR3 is CASSLGRYGYTF. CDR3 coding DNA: TGTGCCAGCAGCTTAGGTAGATATGGCTACACCTTC.

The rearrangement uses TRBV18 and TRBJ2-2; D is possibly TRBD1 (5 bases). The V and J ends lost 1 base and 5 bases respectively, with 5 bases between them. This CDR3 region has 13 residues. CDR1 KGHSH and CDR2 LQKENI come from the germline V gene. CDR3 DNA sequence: TGTGCCAGCTCACCACAGGGGACCGGGGAGCTGTTTTTT. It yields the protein CASSPQGTGELFF.

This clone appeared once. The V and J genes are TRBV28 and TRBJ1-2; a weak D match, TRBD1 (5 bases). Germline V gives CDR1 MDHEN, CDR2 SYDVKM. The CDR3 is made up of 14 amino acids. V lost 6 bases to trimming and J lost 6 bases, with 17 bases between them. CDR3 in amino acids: CASSPPAGFNGYTF. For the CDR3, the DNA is TGTGCCAGCAGCCCGCCGGCAGGGTTTAATGGCTACACCTTC.

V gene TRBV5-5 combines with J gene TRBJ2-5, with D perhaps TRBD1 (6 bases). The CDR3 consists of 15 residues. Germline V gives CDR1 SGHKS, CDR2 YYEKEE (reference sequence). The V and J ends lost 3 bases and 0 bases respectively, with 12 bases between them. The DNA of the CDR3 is TGTGCCAGCAGCTCAGTCAGGGGCAACCAAGAGACCCAGTACTTC. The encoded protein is CASSSVRGNQETQYF.

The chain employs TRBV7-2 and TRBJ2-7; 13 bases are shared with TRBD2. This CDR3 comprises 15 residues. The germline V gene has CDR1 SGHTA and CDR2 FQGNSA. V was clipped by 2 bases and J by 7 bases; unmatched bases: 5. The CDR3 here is CASSLRLAGGGEQYF. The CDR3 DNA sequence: TGTGCCAGCAGCTTAAGACTAGCGGGAGGAGGGGAGCAGTACTTC.

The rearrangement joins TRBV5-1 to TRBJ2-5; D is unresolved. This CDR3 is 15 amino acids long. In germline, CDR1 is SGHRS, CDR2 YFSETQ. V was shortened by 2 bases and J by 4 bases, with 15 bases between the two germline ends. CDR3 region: CASSLNTSPGETQYF. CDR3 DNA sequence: TGCGCCAGCAGCTTAAACACCTCACCGGGAGAGACCCAGTACTTC.

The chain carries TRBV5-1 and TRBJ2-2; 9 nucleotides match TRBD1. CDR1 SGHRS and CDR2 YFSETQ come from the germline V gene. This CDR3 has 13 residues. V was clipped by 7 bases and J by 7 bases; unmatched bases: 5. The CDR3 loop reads CASAGQGYGELFF. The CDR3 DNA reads TGCGCCAGCGCGGGACAGGGCTACGGGGAGCTGTTTTTT.

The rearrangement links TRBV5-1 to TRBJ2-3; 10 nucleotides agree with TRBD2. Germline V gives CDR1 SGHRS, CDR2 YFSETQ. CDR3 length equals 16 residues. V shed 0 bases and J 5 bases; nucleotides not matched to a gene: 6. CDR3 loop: CASSLVVAGGVDTQYF. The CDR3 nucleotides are TGCGCCAGCAGCTTGGTAGTAGCGGGAGGTGTAGATACGCAGTATTTT.